This TCR beta chain came from a study of human T cells and chemical hapten exposure (TCRdb year 2021). A note on the overall study: For sensitization, 2% DPC in acetone was applied to a 2 cm by 2 cm area of upper inner arm skin. The mostly female patient cohort included alopecia areata with under or over 50% scalp involvement, alopecia totalis and alopecia universalis. About 27 alopecia patients gave blood for TCR sequencing at one to four time points (pre-sensitization, 2, 6 and 24 weeks). Blood samples were taken from patients before sensitization (week 0) and then at 2, 6 and about 24 weeks after DPC sensitization. The study tracked peripheral blood TCR repertoire changes in vivo during primary and secondary sensitization to the hapten diphenylcyclopropenone (DPC) in alopecia patients. Patch testing was performed on the upper back with Finn chambers containing 0.01% DPC, and the patch tests were scored after 6 days according to International Contact Dermatitis Research Group standards. Libraries were combined into a pool for sequencing, and differences in TCR yield between samples came mainly from small differences in library volumes within the pool. Throughout the roughly 23-week study period, patients were also given weekly therapeutic DPC doses on the scalp.

Spanning cysteine to phenylalanine, the CDR3 consists of 14 amino acids. The only DNA kept is the CDR3, 42 bases in frame from the first base. From a lookup of the germline V gene, CDR1 and CDR2 are SNHLY and FYNNEI. V drops 2 bases and J drops 6 bases, leaving 11 bases in between. The sample's time point label is to be understood as: pre-sensitization, week 0. The sample's treatment or condition label is to be understood as: therapeutic diphenylcyclopropenone sensitization with weekly scalp DPC. At each patch-test visit, blood was drawn before the patch test was applied. Patients were eligible if aged 18 to 70, diagnosed with alopecia and judged suitable for DPC therapy, and pregnant patients were excluded. Total RNA was extracted from unfractionated whole blood that had been collected in Tempus Blood RNA tubes. As to this clonotype: Its antigen is unknown. No base qualities exist here, and no much larger clone lies one base off it.

Overall study outcomes, separate from this receptor: Repeated subsampling changed both the strength of the expansion versus patch-test correlation and the threshold at which the correlation became significant. DPC sensitization did not change the number of TCRs with a frequency above 1 in 1000, and there was no evidence of changes in global repertoire structure. Compared with pre-sensitization or healthy control sets, expanded TCRs formed significantly more large CDR3 similarity clusters, which is consistent with antigen-driven responses. Because all patients had alopecia, a presumed autoimmune disease, the immune response of the patients might differ from that of healthy individuals. Patch test score was positively correlated with the number of PT1 expanded TCRs, with significance at thresholds 8, 16 and 32 but not at 4.

Library generation was performed with RACE. Sequenced on a NextSeq 500. During library preparation, unique molecular identifiers were attached to individual cDNA molecules so that TCRs could be counted in a quantitative, reproducible way. From each blood RNA sample, both TCR alpha and TCR beta chains were sequenced. In the source study's methods: The median number of TCRs per sample was 95,638, ranging from roughly 20,000 to 700,000. The Decombinator software suite was used to annotate V, J and CDR3 in the TCR reads. For the PS versus PT1 abundance plots, all samples were subsampled to the same number of TCRs (28,000). Expanded TCRs were defined as absent before sensitization and observed at least eight times at the 2-week time point. The public reads were reprocessed in TCRdb via fastp at Q25 and MiXCR, keeping in-frame beta chains. Identical CDR3 protein sequences are pooled into one entry, listed with their most common genes and DNA. Clone size and V and J calls follow TCRdb, not the original study. Counted in this sample were 300,000 to 450,000 distinct CDR3 sequences; approximately 5% of them appeared once. Clones ranked in the top ten supply 2.5% to 3% of the sample.

The rearrangement joined TRBV2 to TRBJ1-5, with no reliable assignment of the D segment. The sequence was obtained from a woman between 50 and 59 years old with alopecia areata. Some clones in this sample may be carry-over from other donors' samples. The material sequenced was whole blood, taken in connection with sensitization to the hapten diphenylcyclopropenone (DPC). DNA sequence: TGTGCCAGCAGTGAAAGGAGGGAGGTTCAGCCCCAGCATTTT. It encodes CASSERREVQPQHF.